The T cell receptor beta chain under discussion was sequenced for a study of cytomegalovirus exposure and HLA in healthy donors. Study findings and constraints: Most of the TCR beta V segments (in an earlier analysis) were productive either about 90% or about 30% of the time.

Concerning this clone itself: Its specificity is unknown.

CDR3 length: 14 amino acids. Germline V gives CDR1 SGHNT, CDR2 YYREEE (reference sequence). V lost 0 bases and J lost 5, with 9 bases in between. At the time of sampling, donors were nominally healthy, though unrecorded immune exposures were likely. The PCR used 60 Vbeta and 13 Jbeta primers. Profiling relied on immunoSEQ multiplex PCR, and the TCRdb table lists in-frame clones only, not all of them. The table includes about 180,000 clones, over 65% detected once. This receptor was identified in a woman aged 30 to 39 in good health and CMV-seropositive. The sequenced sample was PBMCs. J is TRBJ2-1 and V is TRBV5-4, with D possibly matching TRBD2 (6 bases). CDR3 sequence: CASSLGTTNNEQFF. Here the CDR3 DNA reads TGTGCCAGCAGCTTGGGGACTACCAACAATGAGCAGTTCTTC.